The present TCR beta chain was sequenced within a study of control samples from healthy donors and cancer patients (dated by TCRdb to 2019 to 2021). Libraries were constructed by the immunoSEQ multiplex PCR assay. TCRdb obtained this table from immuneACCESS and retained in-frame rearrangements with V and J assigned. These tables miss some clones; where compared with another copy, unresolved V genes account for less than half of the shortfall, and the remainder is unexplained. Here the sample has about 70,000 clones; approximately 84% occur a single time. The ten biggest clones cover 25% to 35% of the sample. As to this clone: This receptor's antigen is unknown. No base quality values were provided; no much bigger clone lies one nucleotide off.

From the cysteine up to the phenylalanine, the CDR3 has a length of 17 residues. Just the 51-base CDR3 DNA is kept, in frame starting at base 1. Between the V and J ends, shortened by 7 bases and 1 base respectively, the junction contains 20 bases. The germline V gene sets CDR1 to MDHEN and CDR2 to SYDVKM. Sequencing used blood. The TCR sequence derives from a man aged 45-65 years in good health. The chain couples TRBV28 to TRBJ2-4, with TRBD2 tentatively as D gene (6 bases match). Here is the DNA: TGTGCCAGCACTCCTTCCGGCGGGGACCCTGCCAAAAACATTCAGTACTTC. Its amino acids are CASTPSGGDPAKNIQYF.